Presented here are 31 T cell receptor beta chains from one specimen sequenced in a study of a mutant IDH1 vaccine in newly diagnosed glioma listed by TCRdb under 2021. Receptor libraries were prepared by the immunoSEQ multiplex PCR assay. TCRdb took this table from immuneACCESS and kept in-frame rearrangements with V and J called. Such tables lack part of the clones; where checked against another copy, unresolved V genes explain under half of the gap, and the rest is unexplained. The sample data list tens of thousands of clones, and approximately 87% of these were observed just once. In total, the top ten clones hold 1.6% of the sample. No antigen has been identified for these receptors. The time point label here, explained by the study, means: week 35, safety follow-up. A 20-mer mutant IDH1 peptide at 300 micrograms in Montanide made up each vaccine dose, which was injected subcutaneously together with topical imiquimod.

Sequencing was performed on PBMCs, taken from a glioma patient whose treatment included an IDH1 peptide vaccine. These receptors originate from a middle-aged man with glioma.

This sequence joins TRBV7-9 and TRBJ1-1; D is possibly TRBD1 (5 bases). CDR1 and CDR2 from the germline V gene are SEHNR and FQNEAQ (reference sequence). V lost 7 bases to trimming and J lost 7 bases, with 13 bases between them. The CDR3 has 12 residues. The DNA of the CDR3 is TGTGCCAGCACACGGGGACCGTTTGAAGCTTTCTTT. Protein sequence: CASTRGPFEAFF.

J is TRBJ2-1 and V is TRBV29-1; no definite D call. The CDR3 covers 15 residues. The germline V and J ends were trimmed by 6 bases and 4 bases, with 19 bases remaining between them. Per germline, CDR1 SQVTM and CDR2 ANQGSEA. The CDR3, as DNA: TGCAGCGTCCGAGAGCGAGGTATGGCGTACAATGAGCAGTTCTTC. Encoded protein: CSVRERGMAYNEQFF.

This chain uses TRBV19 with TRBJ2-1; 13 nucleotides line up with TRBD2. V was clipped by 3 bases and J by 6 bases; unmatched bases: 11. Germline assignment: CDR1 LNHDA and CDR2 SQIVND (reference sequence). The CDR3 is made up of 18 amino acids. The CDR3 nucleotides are TGTGCCAGTAGTATTCCAGGACTAGCGGGAGTTCGTAGCAATGAGCAGTTCTTC. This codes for CASSIPGLAGVRSNEQFF.

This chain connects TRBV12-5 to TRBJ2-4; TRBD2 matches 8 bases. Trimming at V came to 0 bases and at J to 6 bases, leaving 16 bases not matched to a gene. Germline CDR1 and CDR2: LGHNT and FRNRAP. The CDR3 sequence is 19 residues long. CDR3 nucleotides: TGTGCTAGTGGTTTGGTACATGGGACTAGTGGGGGTCCTGGAAACATTCAGTACTTC. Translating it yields CASGLVHGTSGGPGNIQYF.

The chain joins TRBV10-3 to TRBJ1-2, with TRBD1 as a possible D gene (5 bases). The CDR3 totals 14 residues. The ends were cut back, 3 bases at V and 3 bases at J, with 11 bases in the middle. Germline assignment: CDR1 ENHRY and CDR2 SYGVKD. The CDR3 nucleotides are TGTGCCATCAGTGACAGGGCGGGGGACTATGGCTACACCTTC. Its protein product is CAISDRAGDYGYTF.

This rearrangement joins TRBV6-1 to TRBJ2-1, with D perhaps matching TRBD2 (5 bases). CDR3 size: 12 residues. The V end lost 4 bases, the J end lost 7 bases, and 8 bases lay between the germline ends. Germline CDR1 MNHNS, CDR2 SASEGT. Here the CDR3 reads CASSVGKNEQFF. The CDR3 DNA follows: TGTGCCAGCAGTGTCGGGAAAAATGAGCAGTTCTTC.

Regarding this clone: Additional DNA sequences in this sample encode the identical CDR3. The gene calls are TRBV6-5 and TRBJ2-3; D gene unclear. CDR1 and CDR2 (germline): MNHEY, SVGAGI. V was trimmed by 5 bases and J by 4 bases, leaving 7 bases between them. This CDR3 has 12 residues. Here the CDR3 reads CASSPNSDTQYF. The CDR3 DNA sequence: TGTGCCAGCAGTCCTAATTCAGATACGCAGTATTTT.

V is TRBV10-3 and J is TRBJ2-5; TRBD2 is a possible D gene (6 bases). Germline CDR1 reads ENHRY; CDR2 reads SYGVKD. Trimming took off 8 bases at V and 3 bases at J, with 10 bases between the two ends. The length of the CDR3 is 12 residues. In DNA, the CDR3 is TGTGCCATCGGAGGCGGGGAAGAGACCCAGTACTTC. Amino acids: CAIGGGEETQYF.

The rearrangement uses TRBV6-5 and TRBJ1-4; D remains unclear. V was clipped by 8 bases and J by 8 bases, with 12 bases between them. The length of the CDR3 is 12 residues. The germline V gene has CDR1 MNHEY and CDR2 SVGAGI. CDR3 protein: CASWAFGEKLFF. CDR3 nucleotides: TGTGCCAGCTGGGCTTTTGGAGAAAAACTGTTTTTT.

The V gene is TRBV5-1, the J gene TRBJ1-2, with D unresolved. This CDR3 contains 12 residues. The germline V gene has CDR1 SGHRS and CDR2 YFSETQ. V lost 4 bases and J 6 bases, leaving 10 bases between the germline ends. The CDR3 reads CASSATVDGYTF. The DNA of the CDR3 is TGCGCCAGCAGCGCAACAGTGGATGGCTACACCTTC.

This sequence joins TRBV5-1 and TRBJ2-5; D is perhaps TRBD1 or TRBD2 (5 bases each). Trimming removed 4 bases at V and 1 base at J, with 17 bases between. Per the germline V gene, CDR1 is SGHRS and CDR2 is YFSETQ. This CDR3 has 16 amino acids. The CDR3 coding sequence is TGCGCCAGCAGCCTCTCCGGGACCCTAAGCCAAGAGACCCAGTACTTC. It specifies CASSLSGTLSQETQYF.

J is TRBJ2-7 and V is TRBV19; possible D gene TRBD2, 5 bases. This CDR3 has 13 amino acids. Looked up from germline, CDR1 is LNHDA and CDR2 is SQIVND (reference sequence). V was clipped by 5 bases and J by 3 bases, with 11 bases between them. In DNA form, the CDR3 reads TGTGCCAGTAGTTACTCCCGGGGCTACGAGCAGTACTTC. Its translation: CASSYSRGYEQYF.

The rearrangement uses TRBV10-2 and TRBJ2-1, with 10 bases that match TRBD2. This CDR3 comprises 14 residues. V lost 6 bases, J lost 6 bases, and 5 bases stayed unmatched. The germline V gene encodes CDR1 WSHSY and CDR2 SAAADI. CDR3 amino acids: CASRPGLATNEQFF. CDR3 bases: TGCGCCAGCAGACCGGGACTAGCGACCAATGAGCAGTTCTTC.

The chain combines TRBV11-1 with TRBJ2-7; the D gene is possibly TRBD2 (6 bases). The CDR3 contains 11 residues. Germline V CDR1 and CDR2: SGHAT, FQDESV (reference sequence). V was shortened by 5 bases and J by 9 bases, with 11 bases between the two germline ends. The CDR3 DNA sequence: TGTGCCAGCAGCCTGTCGGGGGTGCAGTACTTC. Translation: CASSLSGVQYF. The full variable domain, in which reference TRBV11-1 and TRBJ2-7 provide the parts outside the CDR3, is EAEVAQSPRYKITEKSQAVAFWCDPISGHATLYWYRQILGQGPELLVQFQDESVVDDSQLPKDRFSAERLKGVDSTLKIQPAELGDSAMYLCASSLSGVQYFGPGTRLTVT.

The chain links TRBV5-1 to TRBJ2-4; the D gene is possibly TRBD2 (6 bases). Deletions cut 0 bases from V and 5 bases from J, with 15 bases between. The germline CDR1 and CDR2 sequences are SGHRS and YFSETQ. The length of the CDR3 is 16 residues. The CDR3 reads CASSLVPARGENIQYF. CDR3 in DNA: TGCGCCAGCAGCTTGGTCCCAGCGCGGGGAGAAAACATTCAGTACTTC.

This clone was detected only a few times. The CDR3 is CASSLAGREQFF. DNA for the CDR3: TGTGCCAGCAGCTTAGCGGGACGAGAGCAGTTCTTC. V and J are TRBV11-3 and TRBJ2-1; the D gene could be TRBD1 or TRBD2 (5 bases each). The CDR3 length is 12 residues. CDR1 SGHNT and CDR2 YENEEA come from the germline V gene. Trimming took 1 base from V and 10 from J, leaving 8 bases between them.

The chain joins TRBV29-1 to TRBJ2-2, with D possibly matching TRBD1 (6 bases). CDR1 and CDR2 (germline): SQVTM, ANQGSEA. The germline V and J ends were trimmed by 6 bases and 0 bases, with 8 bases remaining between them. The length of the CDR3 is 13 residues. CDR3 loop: CSVQGANTGELFF. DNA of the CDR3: TGCAGCGTACAGGGAGCGAACACCGGGGAGCTGTTTTTT.

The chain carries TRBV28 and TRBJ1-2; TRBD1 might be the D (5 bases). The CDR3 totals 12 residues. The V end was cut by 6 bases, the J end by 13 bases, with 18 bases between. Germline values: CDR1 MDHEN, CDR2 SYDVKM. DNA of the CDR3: TGTGCCAGCAGACTTAGTCTTGGGGACCTCACCTTC. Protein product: CASRLSLGDLTF.

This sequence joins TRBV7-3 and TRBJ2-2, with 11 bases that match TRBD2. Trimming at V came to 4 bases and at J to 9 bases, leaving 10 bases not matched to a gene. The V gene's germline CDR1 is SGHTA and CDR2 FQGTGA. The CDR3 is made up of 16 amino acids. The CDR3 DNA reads TGTGCCAGCAGCTCCAATAGCGGGAGGGCCTTGAGGGAGCTGTTTTTT. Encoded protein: CASSSNSGRALRELFF.

The CDR3 protein is CASSLVSGGGTQYF. In DNA form, the CDR3 reads TGTGCCAGCAGCTTAGTGTCGGGAGGAGGTACGCAGTATTTT. The chain employs TRBV7-2 and TRBJ2-3; 7 nucleotides line up with TRBD2. This CDR3 contains 14 residues. V gave up 1 base and J gave up 8 bases; unmatched junction bases: 6. Germline lookup yields CDR1 SGHTA and CDR2 FQGNSA.

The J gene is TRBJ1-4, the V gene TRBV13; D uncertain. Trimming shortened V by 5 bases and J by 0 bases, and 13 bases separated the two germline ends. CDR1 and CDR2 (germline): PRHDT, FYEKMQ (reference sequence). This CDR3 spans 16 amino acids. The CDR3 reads CASSASHGATNEKLFF. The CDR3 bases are TGTGCCAGCAGCGCGTCTCACGGTGCAACTAATGAAAAACTGTTTTTT.

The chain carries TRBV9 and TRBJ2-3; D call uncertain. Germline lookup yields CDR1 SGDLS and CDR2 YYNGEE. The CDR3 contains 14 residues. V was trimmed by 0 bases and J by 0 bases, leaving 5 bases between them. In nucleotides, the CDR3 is TGTGCCAGCAGCGTAGCAGCTAGCACAGATACGCAGTATTTT. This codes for CASSVAASTDTQYF.

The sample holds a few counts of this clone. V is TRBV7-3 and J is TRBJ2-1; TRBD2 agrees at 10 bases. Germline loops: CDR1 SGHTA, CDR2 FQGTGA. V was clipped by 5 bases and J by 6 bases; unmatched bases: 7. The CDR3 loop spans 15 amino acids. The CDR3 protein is CASSPRLAGLNEQFF. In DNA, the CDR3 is TGTGCCAGCAGCCCGCGACTAGCGGGTCTCAATGAGCAGTTCTTC.

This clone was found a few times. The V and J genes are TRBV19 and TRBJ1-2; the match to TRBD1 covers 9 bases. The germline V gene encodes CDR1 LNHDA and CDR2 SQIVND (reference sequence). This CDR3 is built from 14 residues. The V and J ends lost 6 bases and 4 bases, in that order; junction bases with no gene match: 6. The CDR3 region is CASSKQGAAYGYTF. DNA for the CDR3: TGTGCCAGTAGCAAACAGGGGGCCGCCTATGGCTACACCTTC.

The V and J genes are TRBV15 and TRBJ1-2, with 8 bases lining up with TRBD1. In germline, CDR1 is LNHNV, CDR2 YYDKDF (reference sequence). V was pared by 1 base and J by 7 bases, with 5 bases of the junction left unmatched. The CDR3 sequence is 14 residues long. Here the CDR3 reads CATSRGQGAGGYTF. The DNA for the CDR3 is TGTGCCACCAGCAGAGGGCAGGGGGCAGGTGGCTACACCTTC.

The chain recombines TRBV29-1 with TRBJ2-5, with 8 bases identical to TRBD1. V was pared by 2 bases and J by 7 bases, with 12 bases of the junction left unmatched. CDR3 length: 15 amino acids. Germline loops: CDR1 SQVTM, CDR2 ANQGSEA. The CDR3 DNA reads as TGCAGCGTTGAAACGCAGGGGGCCGGGGTTTGGACCCAGTACTTC. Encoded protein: CSVETQGAGVWTQYF. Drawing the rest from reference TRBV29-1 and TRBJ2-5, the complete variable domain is SAVISQKPSRDICQRGTSLTIQCQVDSQVTMMFWYRQQPGQSLTLIATANQGSEATYESGFVIDKFPISRPNLTFSTLTVSNMSPEDSSIYLCSVETQGAGVWTQYFGPGTRLLVL.

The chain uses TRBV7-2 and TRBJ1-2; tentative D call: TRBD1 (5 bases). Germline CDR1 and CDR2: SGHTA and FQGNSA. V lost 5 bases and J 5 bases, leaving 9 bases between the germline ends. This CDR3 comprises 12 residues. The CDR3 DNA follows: TGTGCCAGCAGCCCTCAGGGTTATGGCTACACCTTC. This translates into CASSPQGYGYTF.

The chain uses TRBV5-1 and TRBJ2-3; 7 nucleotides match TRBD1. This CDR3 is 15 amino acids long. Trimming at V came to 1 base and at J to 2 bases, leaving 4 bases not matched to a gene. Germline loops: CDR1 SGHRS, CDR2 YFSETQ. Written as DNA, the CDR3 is TGCGCCAGCAGCTTGTGGGGACAGATCACAGATACGCAGTATTTT. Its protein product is CASSLWGQITDTQYF.

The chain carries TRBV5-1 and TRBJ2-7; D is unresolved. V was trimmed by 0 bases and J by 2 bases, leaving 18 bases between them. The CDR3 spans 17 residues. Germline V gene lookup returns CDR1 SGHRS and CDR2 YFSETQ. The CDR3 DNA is TGCGCCAGCAGCTTGGACCGAACCACAGTGAACCCCTACGAGCAGTACTTC. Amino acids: CASSLDRTTVNPYEQYF.

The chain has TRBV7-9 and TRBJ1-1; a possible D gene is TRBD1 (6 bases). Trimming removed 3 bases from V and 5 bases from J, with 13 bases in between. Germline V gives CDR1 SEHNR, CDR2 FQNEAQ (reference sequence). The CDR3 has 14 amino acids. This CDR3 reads CASSFVLGATEAFF. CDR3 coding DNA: TGTGCCAGCAGCTTTGTTTTGGGGGCAACTGAAGCTTTCTTT.

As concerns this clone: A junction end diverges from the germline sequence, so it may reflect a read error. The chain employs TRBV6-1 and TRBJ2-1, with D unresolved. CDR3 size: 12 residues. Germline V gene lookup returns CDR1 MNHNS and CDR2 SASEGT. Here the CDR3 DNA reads TGTGCCAGCAGTGAAGCGGCGATCACACGGCTCTTC. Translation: CASSEAAITRLF.